This T cell receptor beta chain stems from a study of blood T cell repertoires in COVID-19. Study overall: Collection of acute and convalescent COVID-19 samples took place in the United States, Italy and Spain. Sources were T cells, B-cell-depleted T cells, or PBMCs; the material itself was cDNA or gDNA.

TCRdb keeps only in-frame clones here, not all; method: immunoSEQ multiplex PCR. Here the sample spans about 170,000 clones, around four fifths being singletons. Sequencing was performed on peripheral blood. The source of this sequence is a woman aged 70 to 79 who had recovered from COVID-19.

CDR3 region: CASTPWGREGRKLFF. CDR3 nucleotides: TGTGCCAGCACCCCCTGGGGCAGGGAGGGGAGAAAACTGTTTTTT. The chain recombines TRBV7-9 with TRBJ1-4, with D possibly being TRBD1 (5 bases). The CDR3 is made up of 15 amino acids. Trimming left V 7 bases short and J 10 bases short, with 22 bases between. Germline V gene sequence: CDR1 SEHNR, CDR2 FQNEAQ (reference sequence).